This record concerns one TCR beta chain sequence. This sample is drawn from a study of blood T cell repertoires in COVID-19. The CDR3 loop spans 16 amino acids. Trimming removed 0 bases from V and 0 bases from J, with 12 bases in between. The V gene's germline CDR1 is SGHNT and CDR2 YYREEE (reference sequence). Sequenced by immunoSEQ multiplex PCR; TCRdb stores in-frame clones only, minus some. The sample lists approximately 440,000 clones; approximately 90% were seen once. The J gene is TRBJ1-1, the V gene TRBV5-4, with D possibly TRBD1 on 5 matching bases. The material sequenced was peripheral blood. The receptor was derived from a woman aged 45-65 years with COVID-19, enrolled during active disease. The CDR3 is CASSLGAGLMNTEAFF. The CDR3 nucleotides read TGTGCCAGCAGCTTGGGGGCAGGGCTTATGAACACTGAAGCTTTCTTT.